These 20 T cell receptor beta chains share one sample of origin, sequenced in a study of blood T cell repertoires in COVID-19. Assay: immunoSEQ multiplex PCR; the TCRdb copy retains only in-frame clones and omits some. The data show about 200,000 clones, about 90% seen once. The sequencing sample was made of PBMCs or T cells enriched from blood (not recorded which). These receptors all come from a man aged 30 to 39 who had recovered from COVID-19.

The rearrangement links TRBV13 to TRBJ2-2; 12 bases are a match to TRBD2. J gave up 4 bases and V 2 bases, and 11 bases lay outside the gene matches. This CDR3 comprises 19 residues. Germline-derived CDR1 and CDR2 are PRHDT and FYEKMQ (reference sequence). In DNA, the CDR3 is TGTGCCAGCAGCTTACGGTCTAGCGGGGGGGTGTCAACCACCGGGGAGCTGTTTTTT. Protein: CASSLRSSGGVSTTGELFF.

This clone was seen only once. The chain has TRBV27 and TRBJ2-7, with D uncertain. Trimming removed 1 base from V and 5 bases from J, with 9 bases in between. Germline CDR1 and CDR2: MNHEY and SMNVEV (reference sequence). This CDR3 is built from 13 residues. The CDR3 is CASSLWATNEQYF. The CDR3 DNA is TGTGCCAGCAGTTTATGGGCTACAAACGAGCAGTACTTC.

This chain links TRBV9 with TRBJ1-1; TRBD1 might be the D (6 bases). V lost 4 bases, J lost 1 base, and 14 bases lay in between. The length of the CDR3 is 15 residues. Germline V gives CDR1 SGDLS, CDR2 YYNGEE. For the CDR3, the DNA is TGTGCCAGCAGCTCAGAGGGGACACCGAACACTGAAGCTTTCTTT. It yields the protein CASSSEGTPNTEAFF.

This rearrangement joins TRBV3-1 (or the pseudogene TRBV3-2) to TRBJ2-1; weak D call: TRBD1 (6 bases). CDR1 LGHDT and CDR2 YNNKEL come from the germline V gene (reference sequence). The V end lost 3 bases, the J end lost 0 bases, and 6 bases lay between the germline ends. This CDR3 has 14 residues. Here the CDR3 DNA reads TGTGCCAGCAGCCAGGGACACTCCTACAATGAGCAGTTCTTC. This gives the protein CASSQGHSYNEQFF.

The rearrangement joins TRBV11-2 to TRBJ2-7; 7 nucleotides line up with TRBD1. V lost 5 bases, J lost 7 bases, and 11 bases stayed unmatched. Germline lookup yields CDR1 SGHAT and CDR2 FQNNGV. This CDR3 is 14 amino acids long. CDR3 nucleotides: TGTGCCAGCAGCGCCAGACAGGGCCTGGGGGAGCAGTACTTC. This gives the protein CASSARQGLGEQYF.

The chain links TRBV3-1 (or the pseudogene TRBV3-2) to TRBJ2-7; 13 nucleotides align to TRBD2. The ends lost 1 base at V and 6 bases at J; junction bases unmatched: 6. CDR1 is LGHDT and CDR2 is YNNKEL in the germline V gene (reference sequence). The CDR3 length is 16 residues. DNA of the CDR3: TGTGCCAGCAGCCAAGCTCCGGGACTAGCGGGGCGCGAGCAGTACTTC. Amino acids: CASSQAPGLAGREQYF.

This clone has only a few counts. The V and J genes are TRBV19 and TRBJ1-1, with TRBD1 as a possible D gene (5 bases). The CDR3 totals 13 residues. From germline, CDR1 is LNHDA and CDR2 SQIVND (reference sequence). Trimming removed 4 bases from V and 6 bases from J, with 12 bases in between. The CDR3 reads CASSTGVLAEAFF. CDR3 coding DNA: TGTGCCAGTAGTACGGGGGTTCTAGCTGAAGCTTTCTTT.

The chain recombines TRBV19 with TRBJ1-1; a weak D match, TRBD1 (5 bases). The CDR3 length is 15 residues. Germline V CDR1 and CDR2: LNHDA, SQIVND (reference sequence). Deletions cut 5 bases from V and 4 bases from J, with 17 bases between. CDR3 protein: CASSLLKGLGTEAFF. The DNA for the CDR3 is TGTGCCAGTAGTCTACTGAAGGGGCTGGGCACTGAAGCTTTCTTT.

DNA of the CDR3: TGCAGCGGTCCGGGACAGGGGAATGAGCAGTTCTTC. Translated, it gives CSGPGQGNEQFF. V usage is TRBV29-1 and J usage is TRBJ2-1, with 10 bases identical to TRBD1. The V gene's germline CDR1 is SQVTM and CDR2 ANQGSEA. CDR3 length: 12 residues. V dropped 7 bases and J dropped 7; count of bases not matched to a gene: 4.

The CDR3 region is CASSQGQGNYEQYF. CDR3 DNA: TGCGCCAGCAGCCAAGGACAGGGGAACTACGAGCAGTACTTC. This chain joins TRBV4-1 and TRBJ2-7, with 8 bases matching TRBD1. V shed 1 base, J shed 3 bases, and the junction held 2 bases outside the gene matches. The CDR3 totals 14 residues. Per germline, CDR1 MGHRA and CDR2 YSYEKL.

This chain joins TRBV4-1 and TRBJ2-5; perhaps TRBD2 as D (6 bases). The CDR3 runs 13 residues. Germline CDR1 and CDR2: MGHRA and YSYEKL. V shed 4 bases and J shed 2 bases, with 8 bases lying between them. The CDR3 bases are TGCGCCAGCAGCCGGGGGGTTCAAGAGACCCAGTACTTC. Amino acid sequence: CASSRGVQETQYF.

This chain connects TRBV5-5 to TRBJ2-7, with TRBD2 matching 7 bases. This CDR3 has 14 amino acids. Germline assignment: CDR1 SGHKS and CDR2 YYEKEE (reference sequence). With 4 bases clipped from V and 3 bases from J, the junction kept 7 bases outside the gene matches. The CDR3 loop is CASSLGLTDYEQYF. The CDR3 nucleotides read TGTGCCAGCAGCCTGGGACTAACGGACTACGAGCAGTACTTC.

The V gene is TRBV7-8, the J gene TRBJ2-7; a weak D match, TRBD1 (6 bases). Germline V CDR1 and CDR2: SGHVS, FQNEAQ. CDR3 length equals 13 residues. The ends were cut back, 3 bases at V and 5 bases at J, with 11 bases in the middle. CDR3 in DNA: TGTGCCAGCAGCTTGGGCAGGGACAACGAGCAGTACTTC. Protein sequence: CASSLGRDNEQYF.

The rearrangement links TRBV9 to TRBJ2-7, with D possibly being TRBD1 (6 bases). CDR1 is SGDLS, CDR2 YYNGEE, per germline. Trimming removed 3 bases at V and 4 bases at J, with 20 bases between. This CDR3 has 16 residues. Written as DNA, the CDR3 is TGTGCCAGCAGCGCGGAATGGGACAATCGGAGGTACGAGCAGTACTTC. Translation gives CASSAEWDNRRYEQYF.

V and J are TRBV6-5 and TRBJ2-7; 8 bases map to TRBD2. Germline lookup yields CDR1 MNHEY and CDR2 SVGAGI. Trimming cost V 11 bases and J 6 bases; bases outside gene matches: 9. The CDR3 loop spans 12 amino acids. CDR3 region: CAATRGGSEQYF. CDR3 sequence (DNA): TGTGCCGCCACCCGGGGGGGCAGCGAGCAGTACTTC.

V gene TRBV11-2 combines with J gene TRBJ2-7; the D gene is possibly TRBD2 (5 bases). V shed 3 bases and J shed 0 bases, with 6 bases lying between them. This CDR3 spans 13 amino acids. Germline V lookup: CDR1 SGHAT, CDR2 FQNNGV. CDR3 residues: CASSLRASYEQYF. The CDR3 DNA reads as TGTGCCAGCAGCTTGAGGGCCTCCTACGAGCAGTACTTC.

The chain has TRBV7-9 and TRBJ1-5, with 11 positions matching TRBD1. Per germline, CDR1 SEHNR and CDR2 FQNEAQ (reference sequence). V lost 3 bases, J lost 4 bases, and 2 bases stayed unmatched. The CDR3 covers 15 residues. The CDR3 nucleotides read TGTGCCAGCAGCTTCGGGACAGGGGGAAATCAGCCCCAGCATTTT. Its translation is CASSFGTGGNQPQHF.

CDR3 in DNA: TGTGCCAGCAGCCGGCAAGTTCGGGAACCCAATTACGAGCAGTACTTC. Its translation is CASSRQVREPNYEQYF. The chain employs TRBV5-5 and TRBJ2-7, with a tentative D call TRBD2 (5 bases). The V and J ends lost 4 bases and 4 bases respectively, with 21 bases between them. Germline V gene sequence: CDR1 SGHKS, CDR2 YYEKEE (reference sequence). The CDR3 extends over 16 amino acids.

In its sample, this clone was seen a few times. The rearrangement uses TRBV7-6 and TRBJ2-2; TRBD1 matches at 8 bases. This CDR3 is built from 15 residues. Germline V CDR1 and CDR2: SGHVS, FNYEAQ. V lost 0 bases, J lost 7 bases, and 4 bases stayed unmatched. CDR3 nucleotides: TGTGCCAGCAGCTTAGCGACAGGGGCTGGCGGGGAGCTGTTTTTT. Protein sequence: CASSLATGAGGELFF.

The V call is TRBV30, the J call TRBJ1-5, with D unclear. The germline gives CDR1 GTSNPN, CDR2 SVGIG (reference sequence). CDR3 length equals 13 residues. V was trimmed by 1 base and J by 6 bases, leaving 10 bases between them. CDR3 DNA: TGTGCCTGGAGTGCGGACGGGGTTCAGCCCCAGCATTTT. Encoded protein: CAWSADGVQPQHF.